These 27 T cell receptor beta chains came from one sample sequenced in a study of shared clonotypes between healthy human individuals. The assay was immunoSEQ multiplex PCR, and TCRdb's table has in-frame clones only and misses some. The table has some 740,000 clones, 80% to 95% seen once. Terminally differentiated effector memory CD45RA+ cells were excluded by CCR7 positive selection of CD45RO-negative cells. Sequenced sample: naive CD8+ T cells sorted from blood. The receptors were gathered from a man younger than 45 in good health.

The genes are TRBV29-1 and TRBJ2-1; TRBD2 is a possible D gene (5 bases). Trimming pared 3 bases from V and 8 bases from J, leaving 17 bases between. Per the germline V gene, CDR1 is SQVTM and CDR2 is ANQGSEA. There are 14 residues in the CDR3. Here the CDR3 reads CSVDDGLALHEQFF. The CDR3 nucleotides read TGCAGCGTTGACGACGGGCTAGCTCTCCATGAGCAGTTCTTC.

The chain couples TRBV4-1 to TRBJ2-1, with 10 bases lining up with TRBD2. The germline CDR1 and CDR2 sequences are MGHRA and YSYEKL. CDR3 length equals 20 residues. The J segment lost 2 bases and the V segment lost 3 bases, leaving 16 bases of the junction unmatched. The CDR3 coding sequence is TGCGCCAGCAGCCACGCGGGACAACCGCCTAGCGGGAGTACCTACAATGAGCAGTTCTTC. Residues: CASSHAGQPPSGSTYNEQFF.

The chain carries TRBV5-6 and TRBJ2-1; D not certain. The CDR3 length is 11 residues. Trimming shortened V by 4 bases and J by 6 bases, and 5 bases separated the two germline ends. Germline V lookup: CDR1 SGHDT, CDR2 YYEEEE. CDR3 sequence (DNA): TGTGCCAGCAGCCGGGCCAATGAGCAGTTCTTC. Translating gives CASSRANEQFF.

A word on this clone: At one end the junction does not follow the germline gene, possibly because of a read error. The chain combines TRBV25-1 with TRBJ1-2; the D gene is possibly TRBD1 (6 bases). Germline assignment: CDR1 MGHDK and CDR2 SYGVNS. CDR3 length: 16 amino acids. CDR3 loop: CATSTGTHPPNYGYTF. The CDR3 DNA is TGTGCCACCAGTACAGGGACCCACCCCCCTAACTATGGCTACACCTTC.

The chain joins TRBV4-1 to TRBJ2-2; D perhaps matches TRBD2 (6 bases). Trimming left V 1 base short and J 4 bases short, with 10 bases between. Germline values: CDR1 MGHRA, CDR2 YSYEKL. This CDR3 contains 15 residues. DNA for the CDR3: TGCGCCAGCAGCCAAGTCGCGGGGAGCACCGGGGAGCTGTTTTTT. It encodes CASSQVAGSTGELFF.

The rearrangement joins TRBV10-3 to TRBJ2-7; 9 nucleotides line up with TRBD2. The CDR3 extends over 19 amino acids. In germline, CDR1 is ENHRY, CDR2 SYGVKD. V gave up 0 bases and J gave up 3 bases; unmatched junction bases: 15. Here the CDR3 DNA reads TGTGCCATCAGTGAGTCGGGTAGCGGGAGCGGAGTTACAGACTACGAGCAGTACTTC. Amino acid sequence: CAISESGSGSGVTDYEQYF.

The chain joins TRBV28 to TRBJ2-3, with 7 positions matching TRBD2. J gave up 2 bases and V 6 bases, and 8 bases lay outside the gene matches. The CDR3 consists of 15 residues. In germline, CDR1 is MDHEN, CDR2 SYDVKM. CDR3 coding DNA: TGTGCCAGCAGCTCAAGAGCGGGACCCACAGATACGCAGTATTTT. Encoded protein: CASSSRAGPTDTQYF.

The chain joins TRBV6-1 to TRBJ2-5; 9 nucleotides line up with TRBD2. The germline gives CDR1 MNHNS, CDR2 SASEGT. Trimming at V came to 3 bases and at J to 1 base, leaving 3 bases not matched to a gene. The CDR3 covers 15 residues. CDR3 residues: CASSEGGRAQETQYF. The CDR3 region has the DNA TGTGCCAGCAGTGAGGGCGGGAGGGCCCAAGAGACCCAGTACTTC.

This chain connects TRBV7-9 to TRBJ2-7; D is possibly TRBD2 (5 bases). The CDR3 is 12 amino acids. V gave up 8 bases and J gave up 5 bases, with 13 bases separating them. CDR1 and CDR2 from the germline V gene are SEHNR and FQNEAQ (reference sequence). DNA of the CDR3: TGTGCCAGCCGGGGAGAGGGCCACGAGCAGTACTTC. This encodes CASRGEGHEQYF.

DNA for the CDR3: TGTGCCAGCATTAGTCCGGGCTACGAGCAGTACTTC. Protein sequence: CASISPGYEQYF. The rearrangement uses TRBV28 and TRBJ2-7; the D is unclear. The CDR3 has 12 residues. Germline CDR1 and CDR2: MDHEN and SYDVKM. V was cut by 7 bases and J by 3 bases, with 10 bases left in between.

The chain recombines TRBV6-6 with TRBJ1-4; a possible D gene is TRBD1 (5 bases). V lost 0 bases to trimming and J lost 3 bases, with 8 bases between them. CDR1 MNHNY and CDR2 SVGAGI come from the germline V gene (reference sequence). This CDR3 has 15 amino acids. The CDR3, as DNA: TGTGCCAGCAGTTACTCGGAGGGACCTAATGAAAAACTGTTTTTT. Translation gives CASSYSEGPNEKLFF.

The sample holds one count of this clone. The V call is TRBV19, the J call TRBJ2-1, with D perhaps matching TRBD2 (5 bases). This CDR3 contains 18 residues. CDR1 is LNHDA, CDR2 SQIVND, per germline (reference sequence). V shed 3 bases and J shed 5 bases, with 23 bases lying between them. CDR3 coding DNA: TGTGCCAGTAGTATCCTTTTCTCCTCTTCGGGGATAAACAATGAGCAGTTCTTC. It is translated as CASSILFSSSGINNEQFF. Full variable domain (missing parts from reference TRBV19 and TRBJ2-1): DGGITQSPKYLFRKEGQNVTLSCEQNLNHDAMYWYRQDPGQGLRLIYYSQIVNDFQKGDIAEGYSVSREKKESFPLTVTSAQKNPTAFYLCASSILFSSSGINNEQFFGPGTRLTVL.

This chain links TRBV6-1 with TRBJ2-7; 7 bases match TRBD2. Germline trimming cut 2 bases from V and 2 bases from J; bases unmatched to any gene: 3. The CDR3 has 14 residues. The V gene's germline CDR1 is MNHNS and CDR2 SASEGT. CDR3 nucleotides: TGTGCCAGCAGTGAAAGACTAGCCCCCTACGAGCAGTACTTC. This gives the protein CASSERLAPYEQYF.

The genes are TRBV7-9 and TRBJ2-1; D unresolved. The CDR3 runs to 12 residues. The V end was cut by 7 bases, the J end by 7 bases, with 11 bases between. Germline V lookup: CDR1 SEHNR, CDR2 FQNEAQ (reference sequence). CDR3 protein: CASTSDANEQFF. In DNA, the CDR3 is TGTGCCAGCACCTCGGACGCGAATGAGCAGTTCTTC.

This clone was recorded a few times. V is TRBV6-4 and J is TRBJ2-1, with TRBD2 matching over 13 bases. This CDR3 comprises 15 residues. CDR1 and CDR2 from the germline V gene are MRHNA and SNTAGT. After removal of 3 bases from V and 5 bases from J, the junction contained 1 base not matched to a gene. CDR3 amino acids: CASSEGLAGDNEQFF. DNA of the CDR3: TGTGCCAGCAGTGAAGGACTAGCGGGAGACAATGAGCAGTTCTTC.

This chain joins TRBV29-1 and TRBJ1-1, with 11 bases identical to TRBD1. The germline V gene encodes CDR1 SQVTM and CDR2 ANQGSEA. The V and J ends lost 0 bases and 10 bases, in that order; junction bases with no gene match: 10. CDR3 length: 15 amino acids. CDR3 bases: TGCAGCGTTGAAGATGTTCGGACAGGGGGCACAGCAGCTTTCTTT. Translating it yields CSVEDVRTGGTAAFF.

CDR3 residues: CASSQEWTGGSGEQYF. CDR3 coding DNA: TGCGCCAGCAGCCAAGAGTGGACAGGGGGCTCTGGCGAGCAGTACTTC. V gene TRBV4-1 combines with J gene TRBJ2-7; 11 nucleotides agree with TRBD1. From germline, CDR1 is MGHRA and CDR2 YSYEKL. V dropped 0 bases and J dropped 6; count of bases not matched to a gene: 7. The CDR3 contains 16 residues.

This clone was counted once. The chain employs TRBV18 and TRBJ2-5; the match to TRBD2 covers 16 bases. The germline gives CDR1 KGHSH, CDR2 LQKENI. The CDR3 has 18 amino acids. V dropped 6 bases and J dropped 9; count of bases not matched to a gene: 16. Written as DNA, the CDR3 is TGTGCCAGCTCGCCTTCCGGGACTAGCGGGAGGGCCCCTTTGGCCCAGTACTTC. The encoded protein is CASSPSGTSGRAPLAQYF. The entire variable domain, with the rest obtained from reference TRBV18 and TRBJ2-5, is as follows: NAGVMQNPRHLVRRRGQEARLRCSPMKGHSHVYWYRQLPEEGLKFMVYLQKENIIDESGMPKERFSAEFPKEGPSILRIQQVVRGDSAAYFCASSPSGTSGRAPLAQYFGPGTRLLVL.

The CDR3 protein is CASSPRTESMNTEAFF. As DNA, the CDR3 is TGTGCCAGCAGCCCTCGGACCGAATCAATGAACACTGAAGCTTTCTTT. The chain couples TRBV7-8 to TRBJ1-1; D is uncertain. Deletions cut 5 bases from V and 0 bases from J, with 16 bases between. Per germline, CDR1 SGHVS and CDR2 FQNEAQ. This CDR3 has 16 residues.

V gene TRBV27 combines with J gene TRBJ2-2; D uncertain. There are 14 residues in the CDR3. Germline CDR1 MNHEY, CDR2 SMNVEV (reference sequence). V lost 0 bases, J lost 2 bases, and 4 bases lay in between. CDR3 region: CASSLSINTGELFF. DNA for the CDR3: TGTGCCAGCAGTTTATCGATTAACACCGGGGAGCTGTTTTTT.

The chain uses TRBV28 and TRBJ2-7; D unclear. Trimming cost V 8 bases and J 3 bases, with 8 bases left between them. Germline V gene data show CDR1 as MDHEN and CDR2 as SYDVKM. The CDR3 length is 11 residues. DNA for the CDR3: TGTGCCAGCCGATTCCACTACGAGCAGTACTTC. It is translated as CASRFHYEQYF.

This chain links TRBV7-7 with TRBJ2-3; the D is unclear. Germline loops: CDR1 SSHAT, CDR2 FNYEAQ (reference sequence). The germline V and J ends were trimmed by 3 bases and 2 bases, with 6 bases remaining between them. CDR3 length: 13 residues. CDR3 loop: CASSLSFTDTQYF. CDR3 nucleotides: TGTGCCAGCAGCTTGTCGTTCACAGATACGCAGTATTTT.

This clone was picked up one time. This chain connects TRBV2 to TRBJ2-7; D unclear. V was clipped by 2 bases and J by 6 bases, with 14 bases between them. CDR3 size: 14 residues. In germline, CDR1 is SNHLY, CDR2 FYNNEI. CDR3 coding DNA: TGTGCCAGCAGTGAACACTCCGGGTCCCTCGAGCAGTACTTC. Encoded protein: CASSEHSGSLEQYF.

The genes are TRBV28 and TRBJ1-2; 7 nucleotides match TRBD1. The CDR3 is 15 residues long. CDR1 is MDHEN and CDR2 is SYDVKM in the germline V gene. V lost 3 bases, J lost 4 bases, and 8 bases stayed unmatched. This CDR3 reads CASSFEPGTAYGYTF. CDR3 nucleotide sequence: TGTGCCAGCAGTTTTGAGCCCGGGACAGCCTATGGCTACACCTTC.

The V call is TRBV11-3, the J call TRBJ2-2; 7 nucleotides match TRBD1. The CDR3 extends over 15 amino acids. Looked up from germline, CDR1 is SGHNT and CDR2 is YENEEA. The junction had 3 bases not matched to a gene; V was cut back by 4 bases and J by 1 base. CDR3 sequence: CASSSRTGNTGELFF. CDR3 in DNA: TGTGCCAGCAGCTCCAGGACAGGGAACACCGGGGAGCTGTTTTTT. Looking up the rest from reference TRBV11-3 and TRBJ2-2 gives the full variable domain: EAGVVQSPRYKIIEKKQPVAFWCNPISGHNTLYWYLQNLGQGPELLIRYENEEAVDDSQLPKDRFSAERLKGVDSTLKIQPAELGDSAVYLCASSSRTGNTGELFFGEGSRLTVL.

This sequence joins TRBV7-3 and TRBJ2-1, with a tentative D call TRBD2 (6 bases). Trimming shortened V by 3 bases and J by 8 bases, and 11 bases separated the two germline ends. CDR3 length: 13 residues. Germline lookup yields CDR1 SGHTA and CDR2 FQGTGA. This CDR3 reads CASSFGSLDEQFF. In DNA form, the CDR3 reads TGTGCCAGCAGCTTCGGGAGTCTCGATGAGCAGTTCTTC.

The chain has TRBV19 and TRBJ1-5, with D possibly matching TRBD1 (5 bases). CDR1 and CDR2 (germline): LNHDA, SQIVND (reference sequence). This CDR3 comprises 17 residues. V was pared by 5 bases and J by 2 bases, with 19 bases between. The DNA of the CDR3 is TGTGCCAGTAGTCTCTACCGGGACGGAGGGGGCAATCAGCCCCAGCATTTT. Translating gives CASSLYRDGGGNQPQHF.